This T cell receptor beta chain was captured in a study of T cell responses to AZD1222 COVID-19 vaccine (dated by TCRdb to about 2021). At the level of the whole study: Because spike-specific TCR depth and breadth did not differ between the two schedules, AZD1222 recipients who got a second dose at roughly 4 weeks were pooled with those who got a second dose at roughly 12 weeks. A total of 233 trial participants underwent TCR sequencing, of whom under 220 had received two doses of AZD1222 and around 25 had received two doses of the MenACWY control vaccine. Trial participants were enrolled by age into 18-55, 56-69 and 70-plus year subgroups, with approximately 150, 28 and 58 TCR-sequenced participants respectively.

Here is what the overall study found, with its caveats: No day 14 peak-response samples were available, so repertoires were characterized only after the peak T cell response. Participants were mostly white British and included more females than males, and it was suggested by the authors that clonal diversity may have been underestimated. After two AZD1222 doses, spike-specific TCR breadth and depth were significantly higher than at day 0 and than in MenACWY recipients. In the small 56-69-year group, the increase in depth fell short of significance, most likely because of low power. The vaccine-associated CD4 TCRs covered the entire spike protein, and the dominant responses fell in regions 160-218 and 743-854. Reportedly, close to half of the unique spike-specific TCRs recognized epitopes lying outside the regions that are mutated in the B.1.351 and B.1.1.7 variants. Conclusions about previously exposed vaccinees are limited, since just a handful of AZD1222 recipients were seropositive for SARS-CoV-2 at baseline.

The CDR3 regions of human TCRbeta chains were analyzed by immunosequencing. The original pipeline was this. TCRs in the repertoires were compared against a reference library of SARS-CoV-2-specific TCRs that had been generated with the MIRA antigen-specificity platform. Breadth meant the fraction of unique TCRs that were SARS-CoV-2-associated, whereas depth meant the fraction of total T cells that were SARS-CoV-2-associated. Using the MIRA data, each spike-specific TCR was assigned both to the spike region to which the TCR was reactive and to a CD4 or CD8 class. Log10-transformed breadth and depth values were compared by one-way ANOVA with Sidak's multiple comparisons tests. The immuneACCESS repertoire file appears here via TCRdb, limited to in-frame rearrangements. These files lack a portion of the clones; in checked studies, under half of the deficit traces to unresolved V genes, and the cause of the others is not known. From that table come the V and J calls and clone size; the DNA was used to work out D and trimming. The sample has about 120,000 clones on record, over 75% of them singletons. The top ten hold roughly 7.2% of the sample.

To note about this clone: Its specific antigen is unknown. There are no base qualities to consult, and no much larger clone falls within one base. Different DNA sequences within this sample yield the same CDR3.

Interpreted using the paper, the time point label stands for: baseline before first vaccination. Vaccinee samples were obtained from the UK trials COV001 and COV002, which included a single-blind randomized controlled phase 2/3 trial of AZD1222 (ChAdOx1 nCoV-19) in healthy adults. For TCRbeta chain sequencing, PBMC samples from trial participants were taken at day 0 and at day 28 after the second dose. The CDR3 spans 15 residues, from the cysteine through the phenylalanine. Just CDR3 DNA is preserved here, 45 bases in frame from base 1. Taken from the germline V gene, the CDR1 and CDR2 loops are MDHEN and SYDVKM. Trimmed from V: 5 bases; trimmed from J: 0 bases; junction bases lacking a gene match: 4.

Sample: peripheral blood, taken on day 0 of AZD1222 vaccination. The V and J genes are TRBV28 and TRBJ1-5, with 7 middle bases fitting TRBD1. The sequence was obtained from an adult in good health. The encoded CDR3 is CASSPHRGSNQPQHF. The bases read TGTGCCAGCAGTCCCCACAGGGGTAGCAATCAGCCCCAGCATTTT.